The rows below give T cell receptor beta chains drawn from one sample of a study of blood T cell repertoires in COVID-19. The repertoire was sequenced with immunoSEQ multiplex PCR; TCRdb's copy has only in-frame clones and lacks some. The sample holds 200,000 to 300,000 clones, roughly 86% seen once. The sample was peripheral blood. These TCRs come from a man between 50 and 59 years old with acute or convalescent COVID-19. Both conserved end residues are part of each CDR3. The order of the fields is V gene, D gene, J gene, clone size, CDR3 DNA, CDR3 protein. The D gene is left open where the match is weak. Rows give clone size only sometimes, using once, few, many, or a class for an expanded clone.

TRBV7-8	TRBD2	TRBJ2-2	NA	TGTGCCAGCAGCTTTAATAGCGGGGGACGGACCGGGGAGCTGTTTTTT	CASSFNSGGRTGELFF
TRBV9	NA	TRBJ2-5	NA	TGTGCCAGCAGCGTAGAGGGAGGAGGACCGAAGACCCAGTACTTC	CASSVEGGGPKTQYF
TRBV7-3	TRBD1	TRBJ2-4	few	TGTGCCAGCAGCACCACCGGGACAGGTGACATTCAGTACTTC	CASSTTGTGDIQYF
TRBV30	NA	TRBJ2-7	few	TGTGCCTGGCGTGAAGGGGGTCCCATCTACGAGCAGTACTTC	CAWREGGPIYEQYF
TRBV18	NA	TRBJ1-1	NA	TGTGCCAGCTCACCCGTTTTTATGAACACTGAAGCTTTCTTT	CASSPVFMNTEAFF
TRBV7-3	NA	TRBJ2-2	NA	TGTGCCAGCAGCGCCGGCGGAAACACCGGGGAGCTGTTTTTT	CASSAGGNTGELFF
TRBV29-1	TRBD1	TRBJ2-2	NA	TGCAGCGTTTTTGGACAGGCCACCGGGGAGCTGTTTTTT	CSVFGQATGELFF
TRBV11-2	NA	TRBJ2-5	NA	TGTGCCAGCCGAGGGGGGGCGCGGGAGACCCAGTACTTC	CASRGGARETQYF
TRBV28	TRBD1	TRBJ2-7	NA	TGTGCCAGCAGGGACAGGAGAATTTCGGACGAGCAGTACTTC	CASRDRRISDEQYF
TRBV3-1/TRBV3-2	TRBD1	TRBJ2-2	NA	TGTGCCAGCAGCCCCTTTTGGTCAGAGGGGGCGGACACCGGGGAGCTGTTTTTT	CASSPFWSEGADTGELFF
TRBV7-2	NA	TRBJ1-5	NA	TGTGCCAGCAGCTTAGTAGGGGAAGGCTGGCAGCCCCAGCATTTT	CASSLVGEGWQPQHF
TRBV9	TRBD2	TRBJ2-4	NA	TGTGCCAGCAGCCCCGGGAGTGGCGGGGGACACATTCAGTACTTC	CASSPGSGGGHIQYF
TRBV10-3	NA	TRBJ1-4	NA	TGTGCCATCAGTGAGCGGTCCCTCAATGAAAAACTGTTTTTT	CAISERSLNEKLFF
TRBV7-9	NA	TRBJ1-5	NA	TGTGCCAGCAGCTCAATGGGAGGGGGCAATCAGCCCCAGCATTTT	CASSSMGGGNQPQHF
TRBV25-1	NA	TRBJ2-5	few	TGTGCCAGCAGTGATACGTTAGACCAAGAGACCCAGTACTTC	CASSDTLDQETQYF
TRBV12-5	TRBD1	TRBJ1-2	NA	TGTGCTAGTGGTTTCTTTTTCGACAGGGATGGCTACACCTTC	CASGFFFDRDGYTF
TRBV21-1	NA	TRBJ2-1	NA	TGTGCCAGCAGCCCTCTGAGAGGGGGCGTTAATGAGCAGTTCTTC	CASSPLRGGVNEQFF
TRBV4-2	TRBD1	TRBJ1-5	NA	TGTGCCAGCAGCCAAGTTGACAGGGGTCAAAGCAATCAGCCCCAGCATTTT	CASSQVDRGQSNQPQHF
TRBV29-1	NA	TRBJ1-2	once	TGCAGCGTTTACTGGGGGCCCGGGGATGGCTACACCTTC	CSVYWGPGDGYTF
TRBV9	NA	TRBJ1-6	NA	TGTGCCAGCAGCAACGGGAGCTCCTATAATTCACCCCTCCACTTT	CASSNGSSYNSPLHF
TRBV9	TRBD2	TRBJ2-1	NA	TGTGCCAGCAGCGTAGGGGCGGGGACTAGCGGGTTTTACAATGAGCAGTTCTTC	CASSVGAGTSGFYNEQFF
TRBV6-6	TRBD2	TRBJ2-1	NA	TGTGCCAGCAGTCGGACTAGCGGAGGGCACAATGAGCAGTTCTTC	CASSRTSGGHNEQFF
TRBV3-1/TRBV3-2	NA	TRBJ2-1	NA	TGTGCCAGCAGCCAAGATCGGAGGCATGAGCAGTTCTTC	CASSQDRRHEQFF
TRBV6-5	NA	TRBJ2-5	once	TGTGCCAGCGTCTGGGCGGGGCAAGAGACCCAGTACTTC	CASVWAGQETQYF
TRBV5-1	TRBD1	TRBJ1-4	NA	TGCGCCAGCAGCTGGGGGGACAGTGCGACTAATGAAAAACTGTTTTTT	CASSWGDSATNEKLFF
TRBV10-2	TRBD2	TRBJ2-1	NA	TGCGCCAGCACCCGCAGCGGGAGGCCCAACTCCTACAATGAGCAGTTCTTC	CASTRSGRPNSYNEQFF
TRBV5-6	NA	TRBJ1-2	NA	TGTGCCAGCAGCTTGGACTACTATGGCTACACCTTC	CASSLDYYGYTF
TRBV2	NA	TRBJ2-7	few	TGTGCCAGCAGTGACAGGGTGAACTACGAGCAGTACTTC	CASSDRVNYEQYF
TRBV19	NA	TRBJ2-1	once	TGTGCCAGTAGATCCAGTGACAGTAATGAGCAGTTCTTC	CASRSSDSNEQFF
TRBV5-4	NA	TRBJ2-5	once	TGTGCCAGCAGCCTTGGAGCGGGTCACGAGACCCAGTACTTC	CASSLGAGHETQYF
TRBV6-5	NA	TRBJ1-2	NA	TGTGCCAGCAGCCTCCTGGACACCGCCTATGGCTACACCTTC	CASSLLDTAYGYTF